Each of the 16 T cell receptor beta chains below was sequenced from the same sample in a study of CD8 T cells in Susac syndrome (dated 2019 in TCRdb). The library was prepared using the immunoSEQ multiplex PCR assay. RNA was extracted using the RNeasy kit, and roughly 0.5 to 1 ug of the RNA was reverse transcribed with random hexamers. Using fastp at Q25 and MiXCR, TCRdb reprocessed the public reads and kept productive beta chains. Entries are consolidated by CDR3 protein sequence, retaining the most common genes and DNA. The sample table lists 150,000 to 200,000 distinct CDR3 sequences, about 93% of them with a count of one. The ten largest clonotypes hold approximately 0.09% of the sample. Material for sequencing was CD4+ T cells from PBMCs. The receptors stem from a human donor with multiple sclerosis.

V usage is TRBV5-6 and J usage is TRBJ1-5; tentatively, D is TRBD1 (5 bases). CDR1 and CDR2 from the germline V gene are SGHDT and YYEEEE. Trimming took 7 bases from V and 0 from J, leaving 26 bases between them. This CDR3 has 19 residues. CDR3 protein: CASCLTRGISKSSNQPQHF. The DNA for the CDR3 is TGTGCCAGCTGTCTCACCCGGGGGATTTCAAAATCTAGCAATCAGCCCCAGCATTTT.

The chain is built from TRBV20-1 and TRBJ1-5; the D is unclear. The CDR3 is 15 residues long. CDR1 is DFQATT and CDR2 is SNEGSKA in the germline V gene (reference sequence). With 1 base removed from V and 2 bases from J, the gap between germline ends came to 12 bases. CDR3 protein: CSARGTRTGNQPQHF. The CDR3 DNA reads as TGCAGTGCTAGAGGAACACGGACGGGCAATCAGCCCCAGCATTTT.

The chain combines TRBV2 with TRBJ2-5, with 9 bases that match TRBD1. The V gene end was trimmed by 6 bases and the J gene end by 9 bases; junction bases not matched to a gene: 14. The V gene's germline CDR1 is SNHLY and CDR2 FYNNEI. The CDR3 runs to 15 residues. The DNA for the CDR3 is TGTGCCAGCAGACTTAGAGGGGACAGGGTTTCAGCCCAGTACTTC. Protein product: CASRLRGDRVSAQYF.

The rearrangement links TRBV9 to TRBJ2-2; D might be TRBD1 (6 bases). The V end was cut by 6 bases, the J end by 4 bases, with 13 bases between. Germline V gives CDR1 SGDLS, CDR2 YYNGEE. CDR3 size: 14 residues. CDR3 residues: CASTRGGSTGELFF. The CDR3 DNA sequence: TGTGCCAGCACTCGAGGGGGATCCACCGGGGAGCTGTTTTTT.

In this sample, this clonotype turned up once. The V and J genes are TRBV9 and TRBJ1-2, with D unclear. Germline CDR1 and CDR2: SGDLS and YYNGEE. Trimming pared 2 bases from V and 1 base from J, leaving 15 bases between. The CDR3 sequence is 16 residues long. The CDR3 DNA is TGTGCCAGCAGCGTGGACTTAAGGACCGATAACTATGGCTACACCTTC. Amino acids: CASSVDLRTDNYGYTF.

This clonotype was observed a single time. The chain links TRBV7-2 to TRBJ1-5; D is undetermined. The V end lost 1 base, the J end lost 7 bases, and 8 bases lay between the germline ends. Looked up from germline, CDR1 is SGHTA and CDR2 is FQGNSA. The CDR3 has 13 amino acids. CDR3 sequence (DNA): TGTGCCAGCAGCTTAGAAAGGTCCCAGCCCCAGCATTTT. The encoded protein is CASSLERSQPQHF.

This chain connects TRBV28 to TRBJ2-3; tentative D call: TRBD2 (6 bases). Germline CDR1 reads MDHEN; CDR2 reads SYDVKM. Trimming shortened V by 4 bases and J by 4 bases, and 15 bases separated the two germline ends. The CDR3 is 15 amino acids. The CDR3 is CASSSAGRYADTQYF. CDR3 sequence (DNA): TGTGCCAGCAGTTCAGCCGGGAGATATGCAGATACGCAGTATTTT.

V and J are TRBV12-3 or TRBV12-4 and TRBJ2-2; TRBD2 might be the D (6 bases). CDR3 length equals 14 residues. V shed 6 bases and J shed 3 bases, with 11 bases lying between them. CDR3 protein: CASSPGLDTGELFF. CDR3 nucleotides: TGTGCCAGCAGCCCGGGACTGGACACCGGGGAGCTGTTTTTT.

V gene TRBV25-1 combines with J gene TRBJ2-7; 10 bases map to TRBD2. Germline lookup yields CDR1 MGHDK and CDR2 SYGVNS. The J segment lost 3 bases and the V segment lost 3 bases, leaving 5 bases of the junction unmatched. This CDR3 is built from 15 residues. The CDR3: CASSEPGLADYEQYF. In DNA, the CDR3 is TGTGCCAGCAGTGAGCCTGGACTAGCGGACTACGAGCAGTACTTC.

Here the CDR3 reads CASSPKNRPPVNQPQHF. In DNA form, the CDR3 reads TGTGCCAGCAGTCCCAAGAATCGACCGCCCGTCAATCAGCCCCAGCATTTT. The chain uses TRBV6-8 and TRBJ1-5, with D unresolved. The CDR3 consists of 17 residues. Germline lookup yields CDR1 MNHGY and CDR2 SAAAGT. V was cut by 5 bases and J by 3 bases, with 20 bases left in between.

The gene calls are TRBV10-2 and TRBJ1-4; D is perhaps TRBD1 (6 bases). The CDR3 spans 13 residues. Looked up from germline, CDR1 is WSHSY and CDR2 is SAAADI. V was cut by 3 bases and J by 10 bases, with 12 bases left in between. Here the CDR3 reads CASSEQGSGKLFF. The CDR3 DNA reads as TGCGCCAGCAGTGAACAGGGCTCGGGAAAACTGTTTTTT.

The J gene is TRBJ2-1, the V gene TRBV12-3 or TRBV12-4; perhaps TRBD2 as D (5 bases). Deletions cut 3 bases from V and 4 bases from J, with 13 bases between. The CDR3 runs 15 residues. The CDR3 loop reads CASSLSLATYNEQFF. CDR3 coding DNA: TGTGCCAGCAGTTTGAGCTTAGCGACTTACAATGAGCAGTTCTTC.

The chain links TRBV20-1 to TRBJ1-5; TRBD1 aligns across 8 bases. Germline V lookup: CDR1 DFQATT, CDR2 SNEGSKA (reference sequence). The junction had 17 bases not matched to a gene; V was cut back by 6 bases and J by 7 bases. This CDR3 has 16 amino acids. CDR3 in DNA: TGCAGTGCCACTCGGACAGGGCGTCGTAGCGGGCAGCCCCAGCATTTT. It encodes CSATRTGRRSGQPQHF.

V usage is TRBV4-3 and J usage is TRBJ2-6; maybe TRBD1 (6 bases). Germline V gives CDR1 LGHNA, CDR2 YSLEER. The V and J ends lost 7 bases and 4 bases respectively, with 11 bases between them. This CDR3 region has 14 residues. The CDR3 DNA reads as TGCGCCAGCAACAGGGTGCAAGGGGCCAACGTCCTGACTTTC. Protein sequence: CASNRVQGANVLTF.

This clonotype showed up just once. V is TRBV7-3 and J is TRBJ1-1; D is perhaps TRBD1 (6 bases). Trimming shortened V by 5 bases and J by 3 bases, and 16 bases separated the two germline ends. The CDR3 consists of 15 residues. Germline lookup yields CDR1 SGHTA and CDR2 FQGTGA. CDR3 sequence reads: CASSPNHPGDTEAFF. The CDR3 coding sequence is TGTGCCAGCAGCCCAAATCATCCAGGGGACACTGAAGCTTTCTTT.

The chain is built from TRBV10-2 and TRBJ1-3, with D maybe TRBD1 (6 bases). The CDR3 is made up of 14 amino acids. Trimming removed 5 bases at V and 4 bases at J, with 12 bases between. The V gene's germline CDR1 is WSHSY and CDR2 SAAADI. The DNA for the CDR3 is TGCGCCAGCAGTCGGGGGCTGGACGGAAACACCATATATTTT. Translated: CASSRGLDGNTIYF.